This T cell receptor beta chain came from a study of blood T cell repertoires in COVID-19. The table came from immunoSEQ multiplex PCR; TCRdb's copy has only in-frame clones and leaves some out. The table includes roughly 200,000 clones, about three quarters detected once. This CDR3 contains 14 residues. From germline, CDR1 is MNHEY and CDR2 SVGEGT. Trimming removed 6 bases from V and 5 bases from J; junction bases left unmatched: 9. The origin of this receptor is a woman aged 50 to 60 with active or convalescent COVID-19. This chain links TRBV6-2 or TRBV6-3 with TRBJ1-1; 7 bases are a match to TRBD1. The sequenced sample consisted of peripheral blood. This CDR3 reads CASSLRQGGTEAFF. The CDR3 DNA sequence: TGTGCCAGCAGCCTCAGACAGGGTGGGACTGAAGCTTTCTTT.